These 27 T cell receptor beta chains were all obtained from the same sample, sequenced in a study of cytomegalovirus exposure and HLA in healthy donors. Measured with immunoSEQ multiplex PCR; TCRdb has only the in-frame clones, and not every one. The sample yields fewer than 200,000 clones, 91% seen once. Sequencing was performed on PBMCs. The receptors originated from a woman between 18 and 29 years old in good health and CMV-seropositive.

This chain joins TRBV4-1 and TRBJ1-6; the D gene is possibly TRBD1 (6 bases). V lost 3 bases to trimming and J lost 8 bases, with 29 bases between them. This CDR3 spans 20 amino acids. Germline CDR1 MGHRA, CDR2 YSYEKL. CDR3 in amino acids: CASSHIFRGGVLLSDSPLHF. The CDR3 DNA is TGCGCCAGCAGCCATATTTTTAGGGGGGGGGTTCTCTTGTCCGATTCACCCCTCCACTTT.

This rearrangement joins TRBV18 to TRBJ2-7; 7 nucleotides match TRBD1. The CDR3 totals 15 residues. Germline CDR1 and CDR2: KGHSH and LQKENI. With V trimmed by 2 bases and J by 3 bases, 7 bases remained unmatched. The CDR3 bases are TGTGCCAGCTCACCAAAAGGGGGCAGGCTCTACGAGCAGTACTTC. The encoded protein is CASSPKGGRLYEQYF.

The V gene is TRBV7-8, the J gene TRBJ2-3, with a tentative D call TRBD2 (6 bases). The CDR3 runs 15 residues. CDR1 SGHVS and CDR2 FQNEAQ come from the germline V gene. V was trimmed by 5 bases and J by 2 bases, leaving 14 bases between them. The CDR3 loop is CASSGGGLPTDTQYF. CDR3 bases: TGTGCCAGCAGCGGTGGGGGGTTACCCACAGATACGCAGTATTTT.

This chain uses TRBV5-1 with TRBJ2-5, with D perhaps TRBD1 (5 bases). The CDR3 totals 14 residues. V was shortened by 0 bases and J by 1 base, with 7 bases between the two germline ends. Germline V gives CDR1 SGHRS, CDR2 YFSETQ. As DNA, the CDR3 is TGCGCCAGCAGCTTGGGCAGGGCCCAAGAGACCCAGTACTTC. This gives the protein CASSLGRAQETQYF.

J is TRBJ2-7 and V is TRBV6-5; 7 bases fit TRBD2. This CDR3 is 16 amino acids long. The germline V gene encodes CDR1 MNHEY and CDR2 SVGAGI. The J segment lost 0 bases and the V segment lost 0 bases, leaving 5 bases of the junction unmatched. CDR3 sequence (DNA): TGTGCCAGCAGTTACTCGAGCGGCGGGGGCTCCTACGAGCAGTACTTC. It codes for CASSYSSGGGSYEQYF.

V gene TRBV18 combines with J gene TRBJ2-7; TRBD1 is a possible D gene (6 bases). Germline CDR1 KGHSH, CDR2 LQKENI. Between the trimmed V and J ends, which lost 2 bases and 0 bases, there was a span of 14 bases. The CDR3 runs 16 residues. The chain's CDR3 is CASSPSQGTFSYEQYF. For the CDR3, the DNA is TGTGCCAGCTCACCAAGCCAGGGGACGTTCTCCTACGAGCAGTACTTC.

This clone showed up just once. V usage is TRBV5-1 and J usage is TRBJ2-2; D call uncertain. Germline CDR1 is SGHRS and CDR2 is YFSETQ. The CDR3 runs to 14 residues. V was clipped by 1 base and J by 2 bases, with 6 bases between them. The chain's CDR3 is CASSLTVNTGELFF. CDR3 sequence (DNA): TGCGCCAGCAGCTTGACAGTCAACACCGGGGAGCTGTTTTTT.

The V and J genes are TRBV7-2 and TRBJ2-5; 7 bases fit TRBD2. This CDR3 is 14 amino acids long. V lost 4 bases and J lost 1; bases outside the gene matches: 3. Germline CDR1 reads SGHTA; CDR2 reads FQGNSA. CDR3 bases: TGTGCCAGCAGCTCCGGGGGGTCCCAAGAGACCCAGTACTTC. Protein: CASSSGGSQETQYF. Looking up the rest from reference TRBV7-2 and TRBJ2-5 gives the full variable domain: GAGVSQSPSNKVTEKGKDVELRCDPISGHTALYWYRQSLGQGLEFLIYFQGNSAPDKSGLPSDRFSAERTGGSVSTLTIQRTQQEDSAVYLCASSSGGSQETQYFGPGTRLLVL.

The genes are TRBV10-3 and TRBJ2-6; D perhaps matches TRBD2 (5 bases). CDR1 and CDR2 from the germline V gene are ENHRY and SYGVKD. The ends were cut back, 9 bases at V and 4 bases at J, with 7 bases in the middle. The CDR3 runs to 12 residues. The CDR3 is CAITGGANVLTF. The CDR3, as DNA: TGTGCCATTACGGGAGGGGCCAACGTCCTGACTTTC.

The chain's CDR3 is CATRTGVGGSYNEQFF. In DNA form, the CDR3 reads TGTGCCACCAGAACTGGGGTGGGGGGCTCCTACAATGAGCAGTTCTTC. The rearrangement links TRBV15 to TRBJ2-1; a possible D gene is TRBD2 (6 bases). The CDR3 is 16 amino acids. From germline, CDR1 is LNHNV and CDR2 YYDKDF (reference sequence). V dropped 6 bases and J dropped 0 bases, with 15 bases sitting between them.

This chain links TRBV6-5 with TRBJ1-2; D remains unclear. V dropped 7 bases and J dropped 5 bases, with 11 bases sitting between them. The germline gives CDR1 MNHEY, CDR2 SVGAGI. CDR3 length equals 12 residues. The DNA of the CDR3 is TGTGCCAGCAACGGACCGGGGTATGGCTACACCTTC. This codes for CASNGPGYGYTF.

The chain employs TRBV11-2 and TRBJ1-1; D is unresolved. CDR3 length: 15 residues. V was pared by 5 bases and J by 4 bases, with 17 bases between. Germline V lookup: CDR1 SGHAT, CDR2 FQNNGV. The CDR3 region has the DNA TGTGCCAGCAGCCCGTCGTTGCCCGCCAGCACTGAAGCTTTCTTT. Translating gives CASSPSLPASTEAFF.

There are many counts of this clone. The DNA of the CDR3 is TGTGCCAGCAGTGACGAGGGACAGGGGGCCAATGAGCAGTTCTTC. It encodes CASSDEGQGANEQFF. This chain uses TRBV6-4 with TRBJ2-1; the match to TRBD1 covers 12 bases. The CDR3 is 15 residues long. V lost 2 bases to trimming and J lost 6 bases; unmatched junction nucleotides: 2. The germline gives CDR1 MRHNA, CDR2 SNTAGT.

This chain links TRBV7-9 with TRBJ1-4, with TRBD1 as a possible D gene (6 bases). CDR3 length: 14 residues. Germline CDR1 and CDR2: SEHNR and FQNEAQ (reference sequence). Trimming shortened V by 7 bases and J by 6 bases, and 15 bases separated the two germline ends. CDR3 residues: CASTRLGADEKLFF. The DNA for the CDR3 is TGTGCCAGCACCCGTTTGGGGGCGGATGAAAAACTGTTTTTT.

This chain uses TRBV18 with TRBJ2-7, with 11 bases aligning to TRBD1. This CDR3 is 14 amino acids long. J gave up 3 bases and V 3 bases, and 1 base lay outside the gene matches. CDR1 is KGHSH, CDR2 LQKENI, per germline. The CDR3: CASSPGTGGYEQYF. The CDR3 region has the DNA TGTGCCAGCTCACCCGGGACAGGGGGCTACGAGCAGTACTTC.

The gene calls are TRBV6-6 and TRBJ2-7; D is possibly TRBD2 (5 bases). Trimming took 0 bases from V and 1 from J, leaving 10 bases between them. The CDR3 has 15 residues. Germline V gives CDR1 MNHNY, CDR2 SVGAGI (reference sequence). The CDR3 DNA reads as TGTGCCAGCAGTTACTCAATCAGCGGTTCCTACGAGCAGTACTTC. Translation: CASSYSISGSYEQYF.

The gene calls are TRBV5-1 and TRBJ2-7, with a weak D call TRBD2 (5 bases). Trimming shortened V by 4 bases and J by 13 bases, and 21 bases separated the two germline ends. Germline loops: CDR1 SGHRS, CDR2 YFSETQ. This CDR3 has 13 residues. The CDR3 DNA follows: TGCGCCAGCAGCCCCCGCCTCCGGGAAGAAAAATACTTC. It codes for CASSPRLREEKYF. The variable domain in full, with the rest retrieved from reference TRBV5-1 and TRBJ2-7, is KAGVTQTPRYLIKTRGQQVTLSCSPISGHRSVSWYQQTPGQGLQFLFEYFSETQRNKGNFPGRFSGRQFSNSRSEMNVSTLELGDSALYLCASSPRLREEKYFGPGTRLTVT.

The gene calls are TRBV7-9 and TRBJ2-5; TRBD1 matches 7 bases. CDR3 length: 15 amino acids. The germline CDR1 and CDR2 sequences are SEHNR and FQNEAQ (reference sequence). V lost 7 bases and J lost 1; bases outside the gene matches: 9. The CDR3 region has the DNA TGTGCCAGCACCCTTCCCCGGGACAGCCAAGAGACCCAGTACTTC. It yields the protein CASTLPRDSQETQYF.

V and J are TRBV6-6 and TRBJ2-7; D not resolved. Trimming removed 0 bases from V and 4 bases from J, with 13 bases in between. Germline loops: CDR1 MNHNY, CDR2 SVGAGI (reference sequence). The CDR3 is 15 amino acids. The CDR3 nucleotides read TGTGCCAGCAGTTACTCGCCCAGTCCGTCTTACGAGCAGTACTTC. Translated: CASSYSPSPSYEQYF.

The V gene is TRBV5-5, the J gene TRBJ2-3; possibly TRBD2 for D (5 bases). Germline CDR1 SGHKS, CDR2 YYEKEE (reference sequence). The CDR3 runs 14 residues. With 1 base removed from V and 4 bases from J, the gap between germline ends came to 10 bases. In nucleotides, the CDR3 is TGTGCCAGCAGCTTGACCCCCGGGGCAGATACGCAGTATTTT. Protein: CASSLTPGADTQYF. Together with reference TRBV5-5 and TRBJ2-3, the CDR3 gives the full variable domain: DAGVTQSPTHLIKTRGQQVTLRCSPISGHKSVSWYQQVLGQGPQFIFQYYEKEERGRGNFPDRFSARQFPNYSSELNVNALLLGDSALYLCASSLTPGADTQYFGPGTRLTVL.

The chain recombines TRBV28 with TRBJ2-2, with no clear D. V gave up 5 bases and J gave up 2 bases, with 15 bases separating them. This CDR3 region has 16 residues. CDR1 is MDHEN and CDR2 is SYDVKM in the germline V gene. In DNA, the CDR3 is TGTGCCAGCAGTCCTGGGCCTTTACGAAACACCGGGGAGCTGTTTTTT. This sequence encodes CASSPGPLRNTGELFF. The full variable domain, rest sourced from reference TRBV28 and TRBJ2-2, is DVKVTQSSRYLVKRTGEKVFLECVQDMDHENMFWYRQDPGLGLRLIYFSYDVKMKEKGDIPEGYSVSREKKERFSLILESASTNQTSMYLCASSPGPLRNTGELFFGEGSRLTVL.

The chain couples TRBV5-6 to TRBJ2-5; no firm D call. Per the germline V gene, CDR1 is SGHDT and CDR2 is YYEEEE. The CDR3 is 14 residues long. V gave up 4 bases and J gave up 5 bases, with 15 bases separating them. CDR3 coding DNA: TGTGCCAGCAGCGACACACGGATCCACGAGACCCAGTACTTC. Protein sequence: CASSDTRIHETQYF.

This clone has a single count. The chain carries TRBV4-1 and TRBJ2-1, with 12 bases matching TRBD2. Per the germline V gene, CDR1 is MGHRA and CDR2 is YSYEKL. J gave up 6 bases and V 5 bases, and 5 bases lay outside the gene matches. The CDR3 sequence is 15 residues long. In nucleotides, the CDR3 is TGCGCCAGCAGCAGGACTAGCGGGGCTCTCAATGAGCAGTTCTTC. Amino acid sequence: CASSRTSGALNEQFF.

This clone was detected only once. The CDR3 DNA reads as TGTGCCAGCAGTGCCCCCACTGTCCCGCGGGCCGCCGGGGAGCTGTTTTTT. Its protein is CASSAPTVPRAAGELFF. The chain combines TRBV2 with TRBJ2-2; D may be TRBD2 (5 bases). CDR1 and CDR2 (germline): SNHLY, FYNNEI. V dropped 4 bases and J dropped 6 bases, with 21 bases sitting between them. This CDR3 region has 17 residues.

The chain couples TRBV7-2 to TRBJ2-5; 7 nucleotides match TRBD2. Germline-derived CDR1 and CDR2 are SGHTA and FQGNSA. The CDR3 sequence is 16 residues long. Germline trimming cut 1 base from V and 5 bases from J; bases unmatched to any gene: 10. The CDR3 DNA reads as TGTGCCAGCAGCTTAGTTAGTCTAGCGGCGGGGGAGACCCAGTACTTC. As protein: CASSLVSLAAGETQYF.

The rearrangement uses TRBV18 and TRBJ2-7; TRBD1 matches 9 bases. V dropped 2 bases and J dropped 4; count of bases not matched to a gene: 6. Germline-derived CDR1 and CDR2 are KGHSH and LQKENI. CDR3 length: 15 amino acids. CDR3 coding DNA: TGTGCCAGCTCACCAACACAGGGGGCGGGATACGAGCAGTACTTC. Residues: CASSPTQGAGYEQYF.

The chain recombines TRBV14 with TRBJ1-1, with D hard to call. Trimming pared 3 bases from V and 0 bases from J, leaving 8 bases between. Looked up from germline, CDR1 is SGHDN and CDR2 is FVKESK. The length of the CDR3 is 14 residues. The CDR3 is CASSHPVVNTEAFF. CDR3 sequence (DNA): TGTGCCAGCAGCCATCCGGTAGTGAACACTGAAGCTTTCTTT.